Following are 14 T cell receptor beta chains from one sample sequenced in a study of blood T cell repertoires in COVID-19. Using immunoSEQ multiplex PCR, the repertoire was profiled, and TCRdb retains in-frame clones only, with some absent. The repertoire consists of approximately 170,000 clones, with approximately 89% occurring once and the leading ten covering around 3.3%. Sequencing input: peripheral blood. These receptors all stem from a man between 65 and 85 years old with acute or convalescent COVID-19.

Relative to its sample, this clone is medium-sized. The chain recombines TRBV28 with TRBJ2-7; a weak D match, TRBD2 (6 bases). V was shortened by 5 bases and J by 6 bases, with 14 bases between the two germline ends. Per germline, CDR1 MDHEN and CDR2 SYDVKM. The CDR3 has 13 amino acids. This CDR3 reads CASSEDYSVEQYF. CDR3 nucleotide sequence: TGTGCCAGCAGTGAGGACTACTCTGTCGAGCAGTACTTC.

The table lists this clone with a few counts. The chain's CDR3 is CASSSWTENTEAFF. Here the CDR3 DNA reads TGTGCCAGCAGTTCCTGGACAGAGAACACTGAAGCTTTCTTT. This chain joins TRBV28 and TRBJ1-1; tentatively, D is TRBD1 (6 bases). V was cut by 4 bases and J by 1 base, with 10 bases left in between. This CDR3 region has 14 residues. Germline values: CDR1 MDHEN, CDR2 SYDVKM.

The genes are TRBV6-2 or TRBV6-3 and TRBJ2-5; 9 bases align to TRBD1. The V gene end was trimmed by 6 bases and the J gene end by 2 bases; junction bases not matched to a gene: 7. CDR3 length: 15 amino acids. CDR1 and CDR2 (germline): MNHEY, SVGEGT. The CDR3 here is CASSSQQGAQETQYF. DNA for the CDR3: TGTGCCAGCAGCTCACAACAGGGGGCACAAGAGACCCAGTACTTC.

The rearrangement joins TRBV7-3 to TRBJ2-7, with D possibly being TRBD1 (6 bases). Germline V gene data show CDR1 as SGHTA and CDR2 as FQGTGA. The V gene lost 2 bases and the J gene lost 6 bases, with 17 bases spanning the gap. The CDR3 is 15 amino acids. The CDR3 loop is CASSLQGNQGSEQYF. The CDR3 bases are TGTGCCAGCAGCTTACAGGGGAACCAAGGTAGCGAGCAGTACTTC.

The J gene is TRBJ1-1, the V gene TRBV5-1, with 11 bases identical to TRBD1. The CDR3 has 16 residues. V was clipped by 4 bases and J by 5 bases; unmatched bases: 10. The germline CDR1 and CDR2 sequences are SGHRS and YFSETQ. The CDR3 region is CASSLSRGQGGTEAFF. DNA of the CDR3: TGCGCCAGCAGCCTTTCCCGGGGACAGGGGGGGACTGAAGCTTTCTTT.

The V call is TRBV5-1, the J call TRBJ1-2; TRBD1 matches 7 bases. V shed 3 bases and J 8 bases; nucleotides not matched to a gene: 10. The CDR3 runs 14 residues. Germline CDR1 is SGHRS and CDR2 is YFSETQ. The CDR3, as DNA: TGCGCCAGCAGCTACGAGTCACAGGGGACCGGCTACACCTTC. It specifies CASSYESQGTGYTF.

V gene TRBV28 combines with J gene TRBJ2-5; a weak D match, TRBD2 (5 bases). Looked up from germline, CDR1 is MDHEN and CDR2 is SYDVKM. The CDR3 is made up of 13 amino acids. V lost 2 bases to trimming and J lost 2 bases, with 6 bases between them. In DNA, the CDR3 is TGTGCCAGCAGTTTAAGCGGACAAGAGACCCAGTACTTC. Protein product: CASSLSGQETQYF.

CDR3 in DNA: TGTGCCAGCAGCCTGTTCGGGACAGGGGAAGAGACCCAGTACTTC. Amino acids: CASSLFGTGEETQYF. The J gene is TRBJ2-5, the V gene TRBV3-1 (or the pseudogene TRBV3-2); TRBD1 matches 10 bases. CDR3 length: 15 residues. Trimming removed 4 bases from V and 3 bases from J; junction bases left unmatched: 5. CDR1 is LGHDT, CDR2 YNNKEL, per germline (reference sequence).

V is TRBV7-2 and J is TRBJ1-6; D is possibly TRBD1 (5 bases). CDR1 is SGHTA, CDR2 FQGNSA, per germline. V was pared by 5 bases and J by 4 bases, with 12 bases between. This CDR3 has 15 residues. This chain's CDR3 is CASSKETDYNSPLHF. The CDR3, as DNA: TGTGCCAGCAGCAAAGAGACAGATTATAATTCACCCCTCCACTTT.

V usage is TRBV6-6 and J usage is TRBJ2-3; D is ambiguous. The V gene's germline CDR1 is MNHNY and CDR2 SVGAGI (reference sequence). V was clipped by 5 bases and J by 6 bases, with 6 bases between them. This CDR3 has 11 residues. CDR3: CASSRSDTQYF. Here the CDR3 DNA reads TGTGCCAGCAGTAGGAGTGATACGCAGTATTTT.

V and J are TRBV5-1 and TRBJ1-6; 9 nucleotides line up with TRBD1. The CDR3 has 15 residues. CDR1 and CDR2 (germline): SGHRS, YFSETQ. V lost 3 bases to trimming and J lost 7 bases; unmatched junction nucleotides: 5. CDR3 bases: TGCGCCAGCAGCTCACGGACAGGGGAAAATTCACCCCTCCACTTT. Its translation is CASSSRTGENSPLHF.

The chain joins TRBV27 to TRBJ1-2, with 8 nucleotides matching TRBD1. V shed 2 bases, J shed 4 bases, and the junction held 3 bases outside the gene matches. Germline V lookup: CDR1 MNHEY, CDR2 SMNVEV (reference sequence). This CDR3 contains 14 residues. CDR3 sequence reads: CASSLNRGVYGYTF. In DNA form, the CDR3 reads TGTGCCAGCAGTTTAAACAGGGGGGTCTATGGCTACACCTTC.

The genes are TRBV29-1 and TRBJ2-1, with 8 bases lining up with TRBD2. With V trimmed by 4 bases and J by 4 bases, 6 bases remained unmatched. The CDR3 runs to 14 residues. Germline V CDR1 and CDR2: SQVTM, ANQGSEA. CDR3 in DNA: TGCAGCGTTGTTGCTAGCGGGTTTTACAATGAGCAGTTCTTC. It encodes CSVVASGFYNEQFF.

This clone has just one count. This rearrangement joins TRBV2 to TRBJ1-4; D remains ambiguous. Trimming removed 6 bases at V and 0 bases at J, with 11 bases between. The CDR3 runs 15 residues. Per germline, CDR1 SNHLY and CDR2 FYNNEI. The CDR3: CASRAEVATNEKLFF. DNA for the CDR3: TGTGCCAGCAGGGCGGAGGTTGCAACTAATGAAAAACTGTTTTTT.